These T cell receptor beta chains were read from a single sample in a study of blood T cell repertoires in COVID-19. Profiling relied on immunoSEQ multiplex PCR, and the TCRdb table lists in-frame clones only, not all of them. The top ten clones hold roughly 10% of a sample with 390,000 or so clones, 70% to 90% of them seen once. The sample consisted of peripheral blood. Every receptor here comes from a woman in her twenties or thirties with COVID-19, enrolled during active disease. CDR3s include the opening cysteine and the closing phenylalanine or tryptophan. The D gene is left open where the match is weak. Only part of the rows carry a size: once, few, many, or a class if the clone is expanded.

j_gene: TRBJ2-1; len: 15; abundance: -; v_gene: TRBV19; d_gene: TRBD2; CDR3aa: CASSIVLAEYNEQFF; CDR3nt: TGTGCCAGTAGTATAGTTCTAGCGGAATACAATGAGCAGTTCTTC
j_gene: TRBJ2-5; len: 14; abundance: -; v_gene: TRBV10-2; d_gene: -; CDR3aa: CASSEFGRGETQYF; CDR3nt: TGCGCCAGCAGTGAGTTTGGTAGGGGGGAGACCCAGTACTTC
j_gene: TRBJ2-3; len: 18; abundance: -; v_gene: TRBV4-3; d_gene: TRBD1; CDR3aa: CASSQERPRQGGADTQYF; CDR3nt: TGCGCCAGCAGCCAAGAGAGACCCCGACAGGGTGGGGCAGATACGCAGTATTTT
j_gene: TRBJ1-5; len: 14; abundance: -; v_gene: TRBV9; d_gene: -; CDR3aa: CASSARPTDQPQHF; CDR3nt: TGTGCCAGCAGCGCTAGACCAACGGATCAGCCCCAGCATTTT
j_gene: TRBJ2-3; len: 16; abundance: once; v_gene: TRBV7-2; d_gene: TRBD1; CDR3aa: CASSSLQGWFADTQYF; CDR3nt: TGTGCCAGCAGCTCACTACAGGGGTGGTTTGCAGATACGCAGTATTTT
j_gene: TRBJ1-2; len: 15; abundance: -; v_gene: TRBV9; d_gene: -; CDR3aa: CASSPIDGLRGGYTF; CDR3nt: TGTGCCAGCAGCCCGATAGACGGCCTACGGGGTGGCTACACCTTC
j_gene: TRBJ1-2; len: 16; abundance: -; v_gene: TRBV13; d_gene: TRBD1; CDR3aa: CASSINPGQANYGYTF; CDR3nt: TGTGCCAGCAGCATAAATCCCGGACAGGCCAACTATGGCTACACCTTC
j_gene: TRBJ1-1; len: 14; abundance: -; v_gene: TRBV21-1; d_gene: -; CDR3aa: CASSKGEEDTEAFF; CDR3nt: TGTGCCAGCAGCAAAGGCGAAGAGGACACTGAAGCTTTCTTT
j_gene: TRBJ2-3; len: 16; abundance: -; v_gene: TRBV2; d_gene: TRBD2; CDR3aa: CASSGGLAGGTDTQYF; CDR3nt: TGTGCCAGCAGTGGGGGACTAGCGGGAGGTACAGATACGCAGTATTTT
j_gene: TRBJ1-4; len: 15; abundance: -; v_gene: TRBV10-2; d_gene: TRBD1; CDR3aa: CASSEGGTGSEKLFF; CDR3nt: TGCGCCAGCAGTGAAGGGGGGACAGGAAGTGAAAAACTGTTTTTT
j_gene: TRBJ2-1; len: 14; abundance: once; v_gene: TRBV11-2; d_gene: TRBD1; CDR3aa: CATHRDREVNEQFF; CDR3nt: TGTGCCACTCACAGGGACAGGGAGGTGAATGAGCAGTTCTTC
j_gene: TRBJ2-3; len: 14; abundance: -; v_gene: TRBV30; d_gene: -; CDR3aa: CACGPERLTDTQYF; CDR3nt: TGTGCCTGCGGCCCGGAGCGGCTCACAGATACGCAGTATTTT
j_gene: TRBJ2-1; len: 16; abundance: -; v_gene: TRBV11-2; d_gene: -; CDR3aa: CASSTIGRGRDNEQFF; CDR3nt: TGTGCCAGCAGCACAATCGGGCGGGGCAGGGACAATGAGCAGTTCTTC
j_gene: TRBJ2-5; len: 14; abundance: -; v_gene: TRBV2; d_gene: TRBD1; CDR3aa: CASSWTGAEETQYF; CDR3nt: TGTGCCAGCAGCTGGACAGGGGCTGAAGAGACCCAGTACTTC
j_gene: TRBJ1-2; len: 14; abundance: -; v_gene: TRBV30; d_gene: TRBD1; CDR3aa: CAWSGGRGQDGYTF; CDR3nt: TGTGCCTGGAGTGGCGGCAGGGGGCAAGATGGCTACACCTTC
j_gene: TRBJ2-7; len: 15; abundance: -; v_gene: TRBV6-7; d_gene: TRBD2; CDR3aa: CASSPRTSGVYEQYF; CDR3nt: TGTGCCAGCAGTCCGCGGACTAGCGGGGTCTACGAGCAGTACTTC
j_gene: TRBJ1-5; len: 16; abundance: -; v_gene: TRBV19; d_gene: -; CDR3aa: CASRAGGSYSNQPQHF; CDR3nt: TGTGCCAGTAGGGCCGGAGGAAGTTACTCCAATCAGCCCCAGCATTTT
j_gene: TRBJ2-5; len: 13; abundance: -; v_gene: TRBV6-4; d_gene: -; CDR3aa: CASKRLGGETQYF; CDR3nt: TGTGCCAGCAAAAGACTAGGAGGAGAGACCCAGTACTTC
j_gene: TRBJ2-7; len: 15; abundance: -; v_gene: TRBV6-6; d_gene: -; CDR3aa: CASSYYGSGSYEQYF; CDR3nt: TGTGCCAGCAGTTACTATGGGAGTGGGAGCTACGAGCAGTACTTC
j_gene: TRBJ2-2; len: 16; abundance: -; v_gene: TRBV4-2; d_gene: -; CDR3aa: CASSRLLGQLTGELFF; CDR3nt: TGTGCCAGCAGCCGCCTCCTTGGGCAGCTCACCGGGGAGCTGTTTTTT
j_gene: TRBJ2-7; len: 11; abundance: -; v_gene: TRBV10-2; d_gene: -; CDR3aa: CASSESAEQYF; CDR3nt: TGCGCCAGCAGTGAGTCGGCCGAGCAGTACTTC
j_gene: TRBJ1-2; len: 13; abundance: -; v_gene: TRBV3-1/TRBV3-2; d_gene: -; CDR3aa: CASSQSPTYGYTF; CDR3nt: TGTGCCAGCAGCCAAAGCCCTACTTATGGCTACACCTTC
j_gene: TRBJ2-3; len: 16; abundance: -; v_gene: TRBV4-1; d_gene: TRBD2; CDR3aa: CASSSPGTSGLDTQYF; CDR3nt: TGCGCCAGCAGTTCACCCGGGACTAGCGGTCTAGATACGCAGTATTTT
j_gene: TRBJ2-3; len: 15; abundance: few; v_gene: TRBV5-1; d_gene: -; CDR3aa: CASSLLGQGTDTQYF; CDR3nt: TGCGCCAGCAGCTTACTGGGGCAGGGCACAGATACGCAGTATTTT
j_gene: TRBJ1-5; len: 14; abundance: -; v_gene: TRBV30; d_gene: TRBD1; CDR3aa: CAWSADRGNQPQHF; CDR3nt: TGTGCCTGGAGTGCGGACAGGGGGAATCAGCCCCAGCATTTT
j_gene: TRBJ2-7; len: 12; abundance: -; v_gene: TRBV5-6; d_gene: -; CDR3aa: CASSATAYEQYF; CDR3nt: TGTGCCAGCAGCGCGACAGCCTACGAGCAGTACTTC
j_gene: TRBJ2-2; len: 18; abundance: once; v_gene: TRBV5-1; d_gene: TRBD2; CDR3aa: CASSSGGRLAGATGELFF; CDR3nt: TGCGCCAGCAGCTCCGGGGGGCGGCTAGCGGGGGCCACCGGGGAGCTGTTTTTT
j_gene: TRBJ2-7; len: 13; abundance: -; v_gene: TRBV7-3; d_gene: TRBD2; CDR3aa: CASSFLAGYEQYF; CDR3nt: TGTGCCAGCAGCTTCCTAGCGGGATACGAGCAGTACTTC
j_gene: TRBJ2-2; len: 15; abundance: -; v_gene: TRBV20-1; d_gene: -; CDR3aa: CSASRTTSPTGELFF; CDR3nt: TGCAGTGCTAGTCGAACTACTAGCCCCACCGGGGAGCTGTTTTTT
j_gene: TRBJ2-7; len: 13; abundance: few; v_gene: TRBV5-6; d_gene: -; CDR3aa: CASSYQDRYEQYF; CDR3nt: TGTGCCAGCAGCTATCAGGACAGATACGAGCAGTACTTC
j_gene: TRBJ2-7; len: 14; abundance: -; v_gene: TRBV7-9; d_gene: -; CDR3aa: CASSLPGATYEQYF; CDR3nt: TGTGCCAGCAGCCTCCCAGGCGCCACCTACGAGCAGTACTTC
j_gene: TRBJ2-7; len: 16; abundance: -; v_gene: TRBV5-1; d_gene: -; CDR3aa: CASTQSGGGGSYEQYF; CDR3nt: TGCGCCAGCACCCAATCAGGGGGAGGTGGCTCCTACGAGCAGTACTTC
j_gene: TRBJ2-3; len: 14; abundance: -; v_gene: TRBV5-6; d_gene: TRBD2; CDR3aa: CASLPSGRTDTQYF; CDR3nt: TGTGCCAGTCTGCCTAGCGGTCGCACAGATACGCAGTATTTT
j_gene: TRBJ1-1; len: 13; abundance: -; v_gene: TRBV7-3; d_gene: -; CDR3aa: CASSFGGNTEAFF; CDR3nt: TGTGCCAGCAGCTTCGGGGGGAACACTGAAGCTTTCTTT
j_gene: TRBJ2-7; len: 15; abundance: -; v_gene: TRBV6-5; d_gene: TRBD1; CDR3aa: CASRSLGTGAYEQYF; CDR3nt: TGTGCCAGCAGATCTCTAGGGACAGGGGCTTACGAGCAGTACTTC
j_gene: TRBJ2-2; len: 13; abundance: -; v_gene: TRBV2; d_gene: -; CDR3aa: CASSAEGGGELFF; CDR3nt: TGTGCCAGCAGTGCCGAAGGGGGCGGGGAGCTGTTTTTT
j_gene: TRBJ2-3; len: 13; abundance: few; v_gene: TRBV5-4; d_gene: -; CDR3aa: CASSLAGQPTQYF; CDR3nt: TGTGCCAGCAGCTTGGCGGGACAACCCACGCAGTATTTT
j_gene: TRBJ2-3; len: 13; abundance: medium-sized; v_gene: TRBV18; d_gene: TRBD2; CDR3aa: CASSLTSGDTQYF; CDR3nt: TGTGCCAGCTCACTAACTAGCGGAGATACGCAGTATTTT
j_gene: TRBJ1-4; len: 14; abundance: -; v_gene: TRBV5-1; d_gene: -; CDR3aa: CASSFNSLNEKLFF; CDR3nt: TGCGCCAGCAGCTTTAACAGCCTCAATGAAAAACTGTTTTTT
j_gene: TRBJ1-2; len: 12; abundance: few; v_gene: TRBV5-1; d_gene: -; CDR3aa: CASSGDAYGYTF; CDR3nt: TGCGCCAGCAGCGGAGACGCCTATGGCTACACCTTC
j_gene: TRBJ2-7; len: 14; abundance: -; v_gene: TRBV12-5; d_gene: -; CDR3aa: CASGLVGSRYEQYF; CDR3nt: TGTGCTAGTGGTTTGGTGGGCAGTAGATACGAGCAGTACTTC
j_gene: TRBJ2-3; len: 14; abundance: -; v_gene: TRBV24-1; d_gene: -; CDR3aa: CATSAWQGSDTQYF; CDR3nt: TGTGCCACCAGTGCTTGGCAGGGCAGTGATACGCAGTATTTT
j_gene: TRBJ2-1; len: 13; abundance: -; v_gene: TRBV27; d_gene: -; CDR3aa: CASSPHTYNEQFF; CDR3nt: TGTGCCAGCAGTCCCCACACATACAATGAGCAGTTCTTC
j_gene: TRBJ2-5; len: 14; abundance: -; v_gene: TRBV29-1; d_gene: -; CDR3aa: CSVEELAHQETQYF; CDR3nt: TGCAGCGTTGAAGAGCTAGCCCACCAAGAGACCCAGTACTTC
j_gene: TRBJ1-2; len: 18; abundance: -; v_gene: TRBV5-4; d_gene: -; CDR3aa: CASSLFSPANYLVGGYTF; CDR3nt: TGTGCCAGCAGCTTGTTCAGCCCAGCAAATTACCTAGTAGGAGGCTACACCTTC